The next 8 T cell receptor beta chains were all read from a single sample in a study of tissue T cells after allogeneic stem cell transplantation. Time point defined: mouse harvest day 14 after allogeneic transplant. Each mouse received 10^7 T-cell-depleted marrow cells plus 10^6 splenic CD5+ T cells by tail vein. The repertoire was sequenced with immunoSEQ multiplex PCR; TCRdb's copy has only in-frame clones and lacks some. The data contain around 4,800 clones, around 49% of them singletons. The sequenced sample consisted of lymph node tissue. The receptors were sampled from a female BALB/c mouse given C57BL/6 T cells with graft-versus-host disease after an allogeneic hematopoietic cell transplant.

As to this clone: The germline and genes are mouse ones. The read finishes 1 residue shy of the CDR3 end, and the germline J gene is used to complete it. The chain joins TRBV16 to TRBJ1-4, with D tentatively TRBD1 (6 bases). Per germline, CDR1 SGHSA and CDR2 FRNQAP. The CDR3 contains 14 residues. Trimming cost V 6 bases and J 0 bases, with 8 bases left between them. CDR3 DNA (partial): TGTGCAAGCAGGACAGGAATTTCCAACGAAAGATTATTT. It specifies CASRTGISNERLF. The full CDR3 reads CASRTGISNERLFF.

This clone appeared a few times. Gene names and germline match the mouse. The DNA ends 1 residue before the CDR3 does, and the rest of the CDR3 is filled in from the germline J gene. The chain combines TRBV26 with TRBJ2-7; the match to TRBD1 covers 8 bases. This CDR3 is built from 12 residues. After removal of 4 bases from V and 7 bases from J, the junction contained 3 bases not matched to a gene. Looked up from germline, CDR1 is KGHPV and CDR2 is FQNQEV (reference sequence). Here the CDR3 reads CASSPTGEEQYF. The CDR3 DNA, read in part, is TGTGCCAGCAGTCCGACAGGGGAGGAACAGTAC.

In the case of this clone: Germline and genes: mouse. The read falls 1 residue short of the CDR3 end, and the missing part is taken from the germline J gene. This chain joins TRBV2 and TRBJ2-7, with 10 bases matching TRBD2. The CDR3 is made up of 15 amino acids. Germline values: CDR1 LGHNA, CDR2 YSYQKL. J lost 4 bases, V lost 0 bases, and 3 bases had no gene match. This CDR3 is CASSQDPGLGYEQYF. CDR3 DNA (partial): TGTGCCAGCAGCCAAGATCCGGGACTGGGGTATGAACAGTAC.

This clone is labeled as medium-sized (0.01 to 0.1%). Here the gene names and germline are mouse. Coverage ceases 1 residue before the CDR3 finishes, and the germline J gene fills in the end. The rearrangement links TRBV1 to TRBJ2-4; D not certain. Germline V gives CDR1 NSQYPW, CDR2 LRSPGD (reference sequence). V lost 1 base and J 6 bases, leaving 5 bases between the germline ends. The CDR3 consists of 12 residues. Incomplete CDR3 DNA: TGCACCTGCAGTGCAGGATGGAACACCTTGTAC. Translated: CTCSAGWNTLY. The entire CDR3 is CTCSAGWNTLYF.

With respect to this clone: Any gene name here is a mouse gene name. The missing CDR3 end, 1 residue past where the read stops, is filled in from the germline J gene. At the DNA level, this CDR3 is encoded by other sequences in the same sample as well. The rearrangement joins TRBV15 to TRBJ2-1, with D unresolved. Trimming cost V 3 bases and J 4 bases, with 7 bases left between them. The V gene's germline CDR1 is SGHND and CDR2 FRSKSL. The CDR3 runs to 13 residues. The covered CDR3 bases are TGTGCCAGCAGTTTCACAGTTTATGCTGAGCAGTTC. Encoded protein: CASSFTVYAEQF. The full CDR3 protein reads CASSFTVYAEQFF. Combining the CDR3 with reference TRBV15 and TRBJ2-1 gives the whole variable domain DAGVTQTPRHEVAEKGQTIILKCEPVSGHNDLFWYRQTKIQGLELLSYFRSKSLMEDGGAFKDRFKAEMLNSSFSTLKIQPTEPKDSAVYLCASSFTVYAEQFFGPGTRLTVL.

In regard to this clone: Gene names and germline refer to mouse. The CDR3 end is not reached by the read, which stops 1 residue before it; the germline J gene fills it in. This sequence joins TRBV13-2 and TRBJ1-4; 7 bases are shared with TRBD1. Germline-derived CDR1 and CDR2 are NNHNN and SYGAGS (reference sequence). V trimming: 0 bases; J trimming: 6 bases; junction bases outside the gene matches: 8. The CDR3 extends over 16 amino acids. CDR3 sequence reads: CASGDDGTGEDERLFF. The sequenced part of the CDR3 DNA is TGTGCCAGCGGTGATGACGGAACAGGGGAAGACGAAAGATTATTT.

Worth noting for this clone: Genes here carry mouse names. Sequencing ends 1 residue short of the CDR3 end; the germline J gene provides the rest. This rearrangement joins TRBV13-1 to TRBJ2-1; TRBD2 agrees at 7 bases. V shed 3 bases, J shed 1 base, and the junction held 4 bases outside the gene matches. The CDR3 totals 15 residues. Looked up from germline, CDR1 is NSHNY and CDR2 is SYGAGN. CDR3 DNA, as far as it was read: TGTGCCAGCAGTGCGGGGGGGGTAAACTATGCTGAGCAGTTC. It yields the protein CASSAGGVNYAEQF. The CDR3 as a whole reads CASSAGGVNYAEQFF.

This clone was picked up a small number of times. The listed genes are named as in mouse. The CDR3 end lies 1 residue beyond the end of the read and is filled in from the germline J gene. The chain couples TRBV12-1 to TRBJ2-1; perhaps TRBD1 as D (6 bases). Germline V gene lookup returns CDR1 SGHSN and CDR2 HYEKVE. Trimming removed 0 bases from V and 4 bases from J, with 12 bases in between. CDR3 length equals 15 residues. The part of the CDR3 DNA that was read is TGTGCCAGCTCTCTCGAGAGGGGGAGATATGCTGAGCAGTTC. Its translation is CASSLERGRYAEQF. The whole CDR3 is CASSLERGRYAEQFF.